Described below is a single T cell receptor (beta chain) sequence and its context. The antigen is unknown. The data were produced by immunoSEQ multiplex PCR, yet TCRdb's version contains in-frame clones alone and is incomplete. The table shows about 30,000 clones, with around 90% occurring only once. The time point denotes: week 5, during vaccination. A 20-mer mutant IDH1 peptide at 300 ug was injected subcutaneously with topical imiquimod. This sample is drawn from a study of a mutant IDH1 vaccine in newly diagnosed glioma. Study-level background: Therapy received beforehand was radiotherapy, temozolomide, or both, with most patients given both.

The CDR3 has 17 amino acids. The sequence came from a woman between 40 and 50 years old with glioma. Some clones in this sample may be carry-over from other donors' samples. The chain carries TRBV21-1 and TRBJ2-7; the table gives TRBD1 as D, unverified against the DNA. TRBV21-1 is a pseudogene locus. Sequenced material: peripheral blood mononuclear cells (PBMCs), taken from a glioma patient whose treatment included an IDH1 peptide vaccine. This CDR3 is CASPGTAARGSSYEQYF. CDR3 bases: TGTGCCAGCCCGGGGACAGCCGCCCGGGGGAGCTCCTACGAGCAGTACTTC.